This is a list of T cell receptor beta chains from one sample in a study of CD4 T cells in relation to SARS-CoV-2 and coronaviruses. These receptors' antigens are unknown. Profiled with immunoSEQ multiplex PCR; TCRdb holds only in-frame clones, not every one. The table has tens of thousands of clones, 76% seen once. Sequencing input: CD4+ T cells from PBMCs, cultured in vitro. The source of these receptors is a human donor in good health. The CDR3 runs from the conserved cysteine through the conserved F or W. The D gene is left open where the match is weak. Part of the rows lack a size; the others show once, few, many or a class for expanded clones.

d_gene: NA; j_gene: TRBJ2-7; v_gene: TRBV23-1; abundance: NA; CDR3aa: CASTTRDGRSEQYF; CDR3nt: TGCGCCAGCACTACCCGGGACGGACGCTCCGAGCAGTACTTC
d_gene: NA; j_gene: TRBJ2-5; v_gene: TRBV20-1; abundance: NA; CDR3aa: CSASQGQYEETQYF; CDR3nt: TGCAGTGCTAGTCAGGGGCAGTATGAAGAGACCCAGTACTTC
d_gene: NA; j_gene: TRBJ2-1; v_gene: TRBV7-8; abundance: NA; CDR3aa: CASSLVDSPHNNEQFF; CDR3nt: TGTGCCAGCAGCTTAGTAGACAGCCCACATAACAATGAGCAGTTCTTC
d_gene: NA; j_gene: TRBJ2-3; v_gene: TRBV5-1; abundance: NA; CDR3aa: CASSLGHSTDTQYF; CDR3nt: TGCGCCAGCAGCTTGGGGCATAGCACAGATACGCAGTATTTT
d_gene: NA; j_gene: TRBJ1-4; v_gene: TRBV12-3/TRBV12-4; abundance: NA; CDR3aa: CASSLRQNEKLFF; CDR3nt: TGTGCCAGCAGTTTACGCCAGAATGAAAAACTGTTTTTT
d_gene: TRBD2; j_gene: TRBJ2-1; v_gene: TRBV7-2; abundance: NA; CDR3aa: CASSHQSGGAYNEQFF; CDR3nt: TGTGCCAGCAGCCATCAAAGCGGGGGGGCATACAATGAGCAGTTCTTC
d_gene: TRBD2; j_gene: TRBJ2-3; v_gene: TRBV7-6; abundance: NA; CDR3aa: CASSRDPGTSADTQYF; CDR3nt: TGTGCCAGCAGCCGAGATCCAGGGACTAGCGCAGATACGCAGTATTTT
d_gene: NA; j_gene: TRBJ2-6; v_gene: TRBV7-2; abundance: NA; CDR3aa: CASSLVGVGSSGANVLTF; CDR3nt: TGTGCCAGCAGCTTAGTTGGGGTGGGGTCCTCTGGGGCCAACGTCCTGACTTTC
d_gene: TRBD2; j_gene: TRBJ2-1; v_gene: TRBV2; abundance: NA; CDR3aa: CASSDFLAGVNEQFF; CDR3nt: TGTGCCAGCAGTGATTTCCTAGCGGGAGTCAATGAGCAGTTCTTC
d_gene: NA; j_gene: TRBJ2-2; v_gene: TRBV12-3/TRBV12-4; abundance: NA; CDR3aa: CASSTNTGELFF; CDR3nt: TGTGCCAGCAGCACTAACACCGGGGAGCTGTTTTTT
d_gene: TRBD1; j_gene: TRBJ2-3; v_gene: TRBV6-2/TRBV6-3; abundance: NA; CDR3aa: CASSYPLGGDTQYF; CDR3nt: TGTGCCAGCAGTTACCCCTTAGGGGGCGATACGCAGTATTTT
d_gene: NA; j_gene: TRBJ2-5; v_gene: TRBV6-5; abundance: NA; CDR3aa: CASSTLGAETQYF; CDR3nt: TGTGCCAGCAGTACCCTCGGGGCAGAGACCCAGTACTTC
d_gene: TRBD2; j_gene: TRBJ2-3; v_gene: TRBV5-1; abundance: NA; CDR3aa: CASSLFRAGGTDTQYF; CDR3nt: TGCGCCAGCAGCTTATTTCGAGCGGGGGGGACAGATACGCAGTATTTT
d_gene: NA; j_gene: TRBJ2-2; v_gene: TRBV18; abundance: once; CDR3aa: CASSPDRPGGLFF; CDR3nt: TGTGCCAGCTCACCAGACAGGCCCGGGGGGCTGTTTTTT
d_gene: NA; j_gene: TRBJ1-6; v_gene: TRBV25-1; abundance: once; CDR3aa: CASSPPGRNSPLHF; CDR3nt: TGTGCCAGCAGTCCCCCGGGAAGAAATTCACCCCTCCACTTT
d_gene: NA; j_gene: TRBJ1-6; v_gene: TRBV25-1; abundance: NA; CDR3aa: CASSVLTEYNSPLHF; CDR3nt: TGTGCCAGCAGTGTACTGACCGAGTATAATTCACCCCTCCACTTT
d_gene: TRBD1; j_gene: TRBJ1-5; v_gene: TRBV5-8; abundance: NA; CDR3aa: CASSSLPGQGVPAPQHF; CDR3nt: TGTGCCAGCAGCTCCCTGCCGGGACAGGGGGTCCCAGCGCCCCAGCATTTT
d_gene: NA; j_gene: TRBJ1-2; v_gene: TRBV18; abundance: NA; CDR3aa: CASSPGAGDYGYTF; CDR3nt: TGTGCCAGCTCACCGGGCGCAGGGGACTATGGCTACACCTTC